This T cell receptor (beta chain) emerged from a study of neurological immune-mediated disorders. Findings of the study overall: HTLV-1-associated myelopathy led in TCR clonal expansion, while multiple sclerosis ranked lowest, below healthy controls.

This clonotype was counted at least ten times. The antigen is undetermined. Individuals who volunteered at a blood bank located in Maryland, USA, made up the group of healthy controls. Libraries from sorted cells each used about 990,000 CD4+ or CD8+ T cells. V lost 0 bases and J lost 2, with 11 bases in between. CDR1 MGHRA and CDR2 YSYEKL come from the germline V gene. The CDR3 length is 15 residues. From 15-18 subjects, each sequencing run yielded over 160 million TCR-beta sequences. A single record per CDR3 protein comes from TCRdb applying MiXCR to the 5' RACE reads. Of about 14,000 distinct CDR3 sequences listed, about 7% were seen once; the top ten hold roughly 25%.

The rearrangement links TRBV4-1 to TRBJ2-7; D is perhaps TRBD1 (5 bases). The sequence came from a woman in her 40s in good health. Sequenced input: CD8+ T cells from blood. This chain's CDR3 is CASSQDRGRAYEQYF. The CDR3 coding sequence is TGCGCCAGCAGCCAAGATAGGGGCAGGGCCTACGAGCAGTACTTC.